Reported below is one T cell receptor beta chain. This sample was taken from a study of blood T cells in healthy people across ages. Across the study: About one barcoded beta molecule per two T cells was captured by template switching.

Between the trimmed V and J ends, which lost 4 bases and 0 bases, there was a span of 14 bases. Germline assignment: CDR1 SGDLS and CDR2 YYNGEE. CDR3 length equals 16 residues. The second PCR ran about 6 to 11 cycles with a sample-barcoded 5' primer and J-beta primers. A 12-random-nucleotide template-switch adaptor tagged each cDNA molecule. A single record per CDR3 protein comes from TCRdb applying MiXCR to the 5' RACE reads. The sample consists of about 1.4 million distinct CDR3 sequences, roughly 64% of them appearing once. The sequence was collected from a man between 18 and 35 years old in good health. Sequenced material: blood. J is TRBJ1-3 and V is TRBV9; tentative D call: TRBD1 (5 bases). The CDR3 DNA follows: TGTGCCAGCAGCTCCTGGGACGCCGACTCTGGAAACACCATATATTTT. Residues: CASSSWDADSGNTIYF.